This T cell receptor (beta chain) was documented in a study of blood T cell repertoires in COVID-19. This clone was seen more than once but under ten times. The V end lost 5 bases, the J end lost 0 bases, and 8 bases lay between the germline ends. CDR1 SEHNR and CDR2 FQNEAQ come from the germline V gene (reference sequence). This CDR3 has 14 amino acids. Profiling relied on immunoSEQ multiplex PCR, and the TCRdb table lists in-frame clones only, not all of them. The sample has about 38,000 clones; approximately 80% are singletons. The V call is TRBV7-9, the J call TRBJ1-5; D gene unclear. This receptor was taken from a man between 45 and 60 years old with active COVID-19. The specimen sequenced was peripheral blood. CDR3 residues: CASSAGYSNQPQHF. The DNA of the CDR3 is TGTGCCAGCAGCGCAGGATATAGCAATCAGCCCCAGCATTTT.